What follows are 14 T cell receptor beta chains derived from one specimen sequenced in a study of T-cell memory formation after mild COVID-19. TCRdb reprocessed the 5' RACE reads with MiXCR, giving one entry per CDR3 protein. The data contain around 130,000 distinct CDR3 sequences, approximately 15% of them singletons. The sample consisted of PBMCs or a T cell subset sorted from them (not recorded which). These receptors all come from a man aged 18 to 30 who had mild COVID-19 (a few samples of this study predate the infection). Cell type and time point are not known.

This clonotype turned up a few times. CDR3 nucleotide sequence: TGTGCCAGCCTCCACTGTGATTCTTTCTTT. Translation: CASLHCDSFF. This sequence joins TRBV7-3 and TRBJ1-1; D is uncertain. Trimming removed 8 bases from V and 12 bases from J, with 13 bases in between. The germline V gene has CDR1 SGHTA and CDR2 FQGTGA. The length of the CDR3 is 10 residues.

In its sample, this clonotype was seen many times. The CDR3: CASSLAATSYEQYF. For the CDR3, the DNA is TGTGCCAGCAGTTTAGCGGCGACCTCCTACGAGCAGTACTTC. The rearrangement uses TRBV12-3 or TRBV12-4 and TRBJ2-7; D unclear. This CDR3 spans 14 amino acids. V lost 0 bases and J lost 0, with 6 bases in between.

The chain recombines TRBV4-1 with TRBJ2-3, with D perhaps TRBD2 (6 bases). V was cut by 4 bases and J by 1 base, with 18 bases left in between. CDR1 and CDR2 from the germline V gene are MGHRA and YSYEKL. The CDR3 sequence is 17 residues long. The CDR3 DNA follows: TGCGCCAGCAGCCGCAGACGGGTGGGGGGTGGCACAGATACGCAGTATTTT. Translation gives CASSRRRVGGGTDTQYF.

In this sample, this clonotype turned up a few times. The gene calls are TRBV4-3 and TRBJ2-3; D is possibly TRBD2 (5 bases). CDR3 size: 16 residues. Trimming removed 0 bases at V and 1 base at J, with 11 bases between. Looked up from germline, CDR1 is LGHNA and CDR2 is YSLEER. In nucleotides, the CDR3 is TGCGCCAGCAGCCAAGATGCCTTCGGGGGCACAGATACGCAGTATTTT. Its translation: CASSQDAFGGTDTQYF.

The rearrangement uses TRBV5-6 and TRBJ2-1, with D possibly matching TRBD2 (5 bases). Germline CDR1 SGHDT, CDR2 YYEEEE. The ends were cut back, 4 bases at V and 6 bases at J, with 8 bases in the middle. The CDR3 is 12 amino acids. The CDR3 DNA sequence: TGTGCCAGCAGCAAGGCGGGCAATGAGCAGTTCTTC. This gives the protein CASSKAGNEQFF.

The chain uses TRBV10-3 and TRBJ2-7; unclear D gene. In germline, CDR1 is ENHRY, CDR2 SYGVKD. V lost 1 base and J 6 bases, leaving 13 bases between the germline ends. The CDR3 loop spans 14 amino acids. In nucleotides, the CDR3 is TGTGCCATCAGTGAGTGGCAGGACCCCGCCGAGCAGTACTTC. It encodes CAISEWQDPAEQYF.

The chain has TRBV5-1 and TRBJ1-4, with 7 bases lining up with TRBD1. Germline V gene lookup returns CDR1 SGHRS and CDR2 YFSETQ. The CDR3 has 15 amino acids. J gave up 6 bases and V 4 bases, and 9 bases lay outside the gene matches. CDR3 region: CASSTDPTGDEKLFF. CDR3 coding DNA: TGCGCCAGCAGCACGGACCCAACAGGGGATGAAAAACTGTTTTTT.

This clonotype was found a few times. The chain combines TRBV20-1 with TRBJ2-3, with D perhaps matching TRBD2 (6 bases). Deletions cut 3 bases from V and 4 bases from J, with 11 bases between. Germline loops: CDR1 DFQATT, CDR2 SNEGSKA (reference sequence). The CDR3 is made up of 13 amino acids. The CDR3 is CSASGGTPDTQYF. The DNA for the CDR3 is TGCAGTGCTAGTGGAGGGACTCCAGATACGCAGTATTTT.

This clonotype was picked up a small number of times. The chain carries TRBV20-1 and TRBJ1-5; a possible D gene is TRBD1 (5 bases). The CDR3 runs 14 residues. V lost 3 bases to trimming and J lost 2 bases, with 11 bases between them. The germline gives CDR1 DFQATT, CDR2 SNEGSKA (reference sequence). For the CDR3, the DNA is TGCAGTGCTAGCGGACATTCAGGCAATCAGCCCCAGCATTTT. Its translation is CSASGHSGNQPQHF.

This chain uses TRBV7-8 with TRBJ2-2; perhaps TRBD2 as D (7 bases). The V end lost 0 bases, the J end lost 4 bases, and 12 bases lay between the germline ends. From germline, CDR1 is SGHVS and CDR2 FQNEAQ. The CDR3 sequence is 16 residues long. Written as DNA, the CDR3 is TGTGCCAGCAGCTTAGCGGGGGGGCTTGGCACCGGGGAGCTGTTTTTT. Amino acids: CASSLAGGLGTGELFF.

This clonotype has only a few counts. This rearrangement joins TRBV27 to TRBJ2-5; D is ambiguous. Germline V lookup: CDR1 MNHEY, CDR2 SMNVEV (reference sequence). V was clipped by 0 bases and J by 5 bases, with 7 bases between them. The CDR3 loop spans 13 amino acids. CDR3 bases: TGTGCCAGCAGTTTATCAGGTTGGGAGACCCAGTACTTC. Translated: CASSLSGWETQYF.

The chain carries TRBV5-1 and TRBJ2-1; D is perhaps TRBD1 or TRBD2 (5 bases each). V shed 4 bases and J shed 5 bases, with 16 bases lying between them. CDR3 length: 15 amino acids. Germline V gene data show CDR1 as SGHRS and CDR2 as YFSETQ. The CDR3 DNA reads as TGCGCCAGCAGCGCGACGGGACGCAGAGACAATGAGCAGTTCTTC. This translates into CASSATGRRDNEQFF. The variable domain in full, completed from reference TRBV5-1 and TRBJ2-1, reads KAGVTQTPRYLIKTRGQQVTLSCSPISGHRSVSWYQQTPGQGLQFLFEYFSETQRNKGNFPGRFSGRQFSNSRSEMNVSTLELGDSALYLCASSATGRRDNEQFFGPGTRLTVL.

This CDR3 is CASTLTWTGGYTF. The CDR3 coding sequence is TGTGCCAGCACTCTCACCTGGACAGGGGGCTACACCTTC. The V and J genes are TRBV12-3 or TRBV12-4 and TRBJ1-2; 8 bases are a match to TRBD1. The CDR3 is made up of 13 amino acids. V lost 7 bases and J lost 8; bases outside the gene matches: 9.

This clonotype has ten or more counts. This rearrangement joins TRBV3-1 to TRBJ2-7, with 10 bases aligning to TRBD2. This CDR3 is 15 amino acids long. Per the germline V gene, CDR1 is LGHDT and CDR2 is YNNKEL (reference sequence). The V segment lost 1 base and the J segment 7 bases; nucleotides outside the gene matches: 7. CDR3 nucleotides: TGTGCCAGCAGCCAAGGAACGCTAGCGGGGGTTGAGCAGTACGTC. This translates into CASSQGTLAGVEQYV.